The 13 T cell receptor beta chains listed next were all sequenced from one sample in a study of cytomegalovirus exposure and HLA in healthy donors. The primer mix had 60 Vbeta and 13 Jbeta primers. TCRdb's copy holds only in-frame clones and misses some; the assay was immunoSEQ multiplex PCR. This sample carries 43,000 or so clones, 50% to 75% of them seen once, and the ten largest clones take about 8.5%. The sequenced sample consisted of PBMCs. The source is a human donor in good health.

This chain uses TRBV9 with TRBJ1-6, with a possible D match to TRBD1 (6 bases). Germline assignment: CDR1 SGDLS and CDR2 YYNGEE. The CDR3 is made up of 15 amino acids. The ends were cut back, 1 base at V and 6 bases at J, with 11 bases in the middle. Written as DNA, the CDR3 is TGTGCCAGCAGCGTAAGGGTAGGGGGTAATTCACCCCTCCACTTT. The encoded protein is CASSVRVGGNSPLHF.

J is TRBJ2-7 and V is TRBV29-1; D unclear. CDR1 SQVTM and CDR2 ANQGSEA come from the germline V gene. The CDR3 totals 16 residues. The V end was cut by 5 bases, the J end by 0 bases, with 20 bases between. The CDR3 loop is CSVNVGFRRNSYEQYF. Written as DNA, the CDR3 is TGCAGCGTTAATGTGGGCTTCCGACGAAACTCCTACGAGCAGTACTTC.

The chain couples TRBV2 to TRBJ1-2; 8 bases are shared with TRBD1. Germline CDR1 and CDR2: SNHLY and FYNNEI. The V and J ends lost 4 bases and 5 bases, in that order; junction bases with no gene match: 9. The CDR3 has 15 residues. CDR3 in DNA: TGTGCCAGCAGTGGAGGACAGGGAATAGGTTATGGCTACACCTTC. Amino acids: CASSGGQGIGYGYTF.

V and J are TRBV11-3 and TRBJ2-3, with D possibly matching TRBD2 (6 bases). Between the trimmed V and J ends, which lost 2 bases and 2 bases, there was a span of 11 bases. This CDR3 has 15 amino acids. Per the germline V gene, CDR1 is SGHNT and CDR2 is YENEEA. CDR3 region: CASSLRRGLTDTQYF. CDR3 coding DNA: TGTGCCAGCAGCTTAAGGCGGGGACTCACAGATACGCAGTATTTT.

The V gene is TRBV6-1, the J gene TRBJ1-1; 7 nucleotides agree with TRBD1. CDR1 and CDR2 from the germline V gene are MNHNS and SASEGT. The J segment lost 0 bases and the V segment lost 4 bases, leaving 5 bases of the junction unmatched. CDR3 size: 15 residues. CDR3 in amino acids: CASSAQQGMNTEAFF. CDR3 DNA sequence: TGTGCCAGCAGTGCCCAACAGGGGATGAACACTGAAGCTTTCTTT.

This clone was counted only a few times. CDR3 bases: TGTGCCAGCAGCCCCTCGACAGGGCCGTCCTACGAGCAGTACTTC. Translating gives CASSPSTGPSYEQYF. The J gene is TRBJ2-7, the V gene TRBV7-9, with 7 bases lining up with TRBD1. Unmatched junction bases numbered 8, after V lost 5 bases and J lost 1 base. From germline, CDR1 is SEHNR and CDR2 FQNEAQ (reference sequence). The CDR3 covers 15 residues.

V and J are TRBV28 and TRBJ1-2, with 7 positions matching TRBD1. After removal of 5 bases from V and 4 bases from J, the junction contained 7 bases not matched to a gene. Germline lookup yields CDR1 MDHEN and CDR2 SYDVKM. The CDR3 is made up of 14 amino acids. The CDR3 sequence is CASSTTGQFYGYTF. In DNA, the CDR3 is TGTGCCAGCAGTACGACGGGACAGTTCTATGGCTACACCTTC.

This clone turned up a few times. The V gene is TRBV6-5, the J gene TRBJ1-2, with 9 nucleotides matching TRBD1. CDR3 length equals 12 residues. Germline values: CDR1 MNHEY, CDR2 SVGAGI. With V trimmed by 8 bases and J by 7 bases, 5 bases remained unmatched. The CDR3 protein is CASGNRGLGYTF. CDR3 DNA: TGTGCCAGCGGGAACAGGGGGCTTGGCTACACCTTC.

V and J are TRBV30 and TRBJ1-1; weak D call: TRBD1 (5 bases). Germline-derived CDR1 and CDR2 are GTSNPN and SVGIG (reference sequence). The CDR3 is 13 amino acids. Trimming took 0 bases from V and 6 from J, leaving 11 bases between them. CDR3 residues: CAWSVRREAEAFF. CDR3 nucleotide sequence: TGTGCCTGGAGTGTACGCAGGGAGGCTGAAGCTTTCTTT.

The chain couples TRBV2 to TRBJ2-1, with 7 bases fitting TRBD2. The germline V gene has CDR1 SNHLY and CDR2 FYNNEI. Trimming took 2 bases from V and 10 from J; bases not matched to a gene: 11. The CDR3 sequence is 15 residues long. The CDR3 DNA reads TGTGCCAGCAGTGAAATGGGAGGGACCTCAGGCGAGCAGTTCTTC. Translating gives CASSEMGGTSGEQFF.

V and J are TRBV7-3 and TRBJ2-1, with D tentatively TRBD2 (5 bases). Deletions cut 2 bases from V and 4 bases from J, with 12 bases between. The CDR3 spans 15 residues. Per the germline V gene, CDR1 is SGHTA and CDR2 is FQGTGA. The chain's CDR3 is CASSLGPSGYNEQFF. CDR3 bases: TGTGCCAGCAGCTTAGGCCCGTCGGGGTACAATGAGCAGTTCTTC. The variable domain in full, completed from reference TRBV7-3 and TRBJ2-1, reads GAGVSQTPSNKVTEKGKYVELRCDPISGHTALYWYRQSLGQGPEFLIYFQGTGAADDSGLPNDRFFAVRPEGSVSTLKIQRTERGDSAVYLCASSLGPSGYNEQFFGPGTRLTVL.

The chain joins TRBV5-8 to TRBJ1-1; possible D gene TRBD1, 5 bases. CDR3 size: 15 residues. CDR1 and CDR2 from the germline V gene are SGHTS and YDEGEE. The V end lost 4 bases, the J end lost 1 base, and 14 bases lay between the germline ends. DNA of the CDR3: TGTGCCAGCAGCCCCATGTTAGGACAGAACACTGAAGCTTTCTTT. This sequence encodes CASSPMLGQNTEAFF.

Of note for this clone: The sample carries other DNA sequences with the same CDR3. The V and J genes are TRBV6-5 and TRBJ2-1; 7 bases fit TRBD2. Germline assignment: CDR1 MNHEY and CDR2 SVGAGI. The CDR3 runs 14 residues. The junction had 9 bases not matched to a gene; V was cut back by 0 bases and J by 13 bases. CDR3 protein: CASSYSTGTTSQFF. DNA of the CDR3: TGTGCCAGCAGTTACTCGACCGGGACTACAAGCCAGTTCTTC.